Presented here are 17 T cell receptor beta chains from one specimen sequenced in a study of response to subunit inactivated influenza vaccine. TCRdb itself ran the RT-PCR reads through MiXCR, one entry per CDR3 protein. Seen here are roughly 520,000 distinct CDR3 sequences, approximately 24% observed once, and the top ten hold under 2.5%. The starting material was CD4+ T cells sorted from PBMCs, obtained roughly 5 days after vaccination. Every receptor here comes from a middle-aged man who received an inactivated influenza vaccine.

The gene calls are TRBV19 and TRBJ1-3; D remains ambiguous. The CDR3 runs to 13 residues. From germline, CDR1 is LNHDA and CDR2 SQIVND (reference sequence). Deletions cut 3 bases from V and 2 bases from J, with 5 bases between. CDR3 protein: CASSISPGNTIYF. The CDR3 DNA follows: TGTGCCAGTAGTATCTCCCCTGGAAACACCATATATTTT.

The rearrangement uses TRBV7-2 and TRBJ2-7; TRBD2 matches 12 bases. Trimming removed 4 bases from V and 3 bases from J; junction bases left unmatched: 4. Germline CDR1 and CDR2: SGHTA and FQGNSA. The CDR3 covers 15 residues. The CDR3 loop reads CASSSSGRDNYEQYF. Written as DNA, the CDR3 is TGTGCCAGCAGCTCTAGCGGGAGGGACAACTACGAGCAGTACTTC. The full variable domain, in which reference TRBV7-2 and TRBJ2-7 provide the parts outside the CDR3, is GAGVSQSPSNKVTEKGKDVELRCDPISGHTALYWYRQSLGQGLEFLIYFQGNSAPDKSGLPSDRFSAERTGGSVSTLTIQRTQQEDSAVYLCASSSSGRDNYEQYFGPGTRLTVT.

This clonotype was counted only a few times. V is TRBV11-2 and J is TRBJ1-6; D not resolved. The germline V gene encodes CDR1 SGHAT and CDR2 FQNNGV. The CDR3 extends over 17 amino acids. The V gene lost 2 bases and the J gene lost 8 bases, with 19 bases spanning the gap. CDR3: CASSLTMFKPSDSPLHF. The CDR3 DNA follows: TGTGCCAGCAGCTTAACAATGTTTAAGCCCTCCGATTCACCCCTCCACTTT.

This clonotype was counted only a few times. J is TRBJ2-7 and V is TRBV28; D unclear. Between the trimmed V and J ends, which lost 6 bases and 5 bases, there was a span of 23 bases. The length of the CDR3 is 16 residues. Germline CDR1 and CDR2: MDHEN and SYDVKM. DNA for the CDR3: TGTGCCAGCAGCCCTTGGCTTTCGGTCCAAAAAAACGAGCAGTACTTC. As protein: CASSPWLSVQKNEQYF.

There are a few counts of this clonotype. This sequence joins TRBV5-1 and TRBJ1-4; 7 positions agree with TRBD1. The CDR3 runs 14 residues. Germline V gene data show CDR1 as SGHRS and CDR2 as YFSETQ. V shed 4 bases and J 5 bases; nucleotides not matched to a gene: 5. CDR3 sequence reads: CASSPGQFNEKLFF. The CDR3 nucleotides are TGCGCCAGCAGCCCGGGACAGTTCAATGAAAAACTGTTTTTT. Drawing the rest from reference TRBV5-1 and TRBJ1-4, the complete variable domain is KAGVTQTPRYLIKTRGQQVTLSCSPISGHRSVSWYQQTPGQGLQFLFEYFSETQRNKGNFPGRFSGRQFSNSRSEMNVSTLELGDSALYLCASSPGQFNEKLFFGSGTQLSVL.

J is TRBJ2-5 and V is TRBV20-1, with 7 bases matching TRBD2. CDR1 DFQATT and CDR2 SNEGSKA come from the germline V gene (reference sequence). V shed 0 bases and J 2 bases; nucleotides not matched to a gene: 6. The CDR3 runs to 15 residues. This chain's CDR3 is CSARDGSSGQETQYF. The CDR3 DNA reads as TGCAGTGCTAGAGATGGTTCTAGCGGACAAGAGACCCAGTACTTC.

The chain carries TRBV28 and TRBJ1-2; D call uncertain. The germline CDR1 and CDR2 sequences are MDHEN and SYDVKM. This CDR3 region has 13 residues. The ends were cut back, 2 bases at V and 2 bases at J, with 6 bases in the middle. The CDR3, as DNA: TGTGCCAGCAGTTTAACAACGAACTATGGCTACACCTTC. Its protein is CASSLTTNYGYTF.

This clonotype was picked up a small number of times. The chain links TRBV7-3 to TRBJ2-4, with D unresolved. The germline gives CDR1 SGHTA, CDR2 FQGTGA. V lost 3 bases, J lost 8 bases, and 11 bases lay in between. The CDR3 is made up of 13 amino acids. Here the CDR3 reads CASSFLREDIQYF. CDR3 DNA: TGTGCCAGCAGCTTCCTGAGAGAGGACATTCAGTACTTC.

The CDR3 nucleotides are TGTGCCACCAGTGACCCAAGCGGGAGCAACACCGGGGAGCTGTTTTTT. This sequence encodes CATSDPSGSNTGELFF. V gene TRBV24-1 combines with J gene TRBJ2-2, with 8 positions matching TRBD2. The germline V gene has CDR1 KGHDR and CDR2 SFDVKD. The CDR3 spans 16 residues. After removal of 4 bases from V and 2 bases from J, the junction contained 5 bases not matched to a gene.

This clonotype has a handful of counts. This CDR3 is CASSTPPGQGAYNEQFF. CDR3 nucleotide sequence: TGTGCCAGCAGCACTCCACCGGGACAGGGGGCCTACAATGAGCAGTTCTTC. The chain carries TRBV7-8 and TRBJ2-1; 11 bases fit TRBD1. The CDR3 is made up of 17 amino acids. CDR1 and CDR2 from the germline V gene are SGHVS and FQNEAQ. Trimming removed 5 bases from V and 2 bases from J; junction bases left unmatched: 8.

Here the CDR3 reads CASSGGTNHEQYF. As DNA, the CDR3 is TGCGCCAGCAGCGGGGGAACCAATCACGAGCAGTACTTC. The chain is built from TRBV5-1 and TRBJ2-7, with D perhaps assigned TRBD1 or TRBD2 (5 bases each). CDR1 and CDR2 (germline): SGHRS, YFSETQ. The CDR3 consists of 13 residues. V lost 4 bases to trimming and J lost 5 bases, with 13 bases between them. The entire variable domain, with the rest obtained from reference TRBV5-1 and TRBJ2-7, is as follows: KAGVTQTPRYLIKTRGQQVTLSCSPISGHRSVSWYQQTPGQGLQFLFEYFSETQRNKGNFPGRFSGRQFSNSRSEMNVSTLELGDSALYLCASSGGTNHEQYFGPGTRLTVT.

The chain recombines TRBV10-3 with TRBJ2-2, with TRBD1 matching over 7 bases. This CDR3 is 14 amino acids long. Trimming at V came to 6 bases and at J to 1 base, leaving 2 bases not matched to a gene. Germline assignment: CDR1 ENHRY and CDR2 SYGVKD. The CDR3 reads CAIRGTENTGELFF. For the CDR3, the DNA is TGTGCCATCAGAGGGACAGAGAACACCGGGGAGCTGTTTTTT.

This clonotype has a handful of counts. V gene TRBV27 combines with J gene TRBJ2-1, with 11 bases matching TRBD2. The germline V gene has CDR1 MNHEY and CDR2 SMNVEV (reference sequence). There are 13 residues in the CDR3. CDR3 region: CPPGLAVLNEQFF. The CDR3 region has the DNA TGTCCCCCGGGACTAGCGGTTCTCAATGAGCAGTTCTTC.

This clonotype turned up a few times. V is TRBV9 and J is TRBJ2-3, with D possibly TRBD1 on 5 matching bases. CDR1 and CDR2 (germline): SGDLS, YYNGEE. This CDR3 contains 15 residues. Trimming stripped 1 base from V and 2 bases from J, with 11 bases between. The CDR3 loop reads CASSVMGPSTDTQYF. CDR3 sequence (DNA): TGTGCCAGCAGCGTAATGGGGCCCTCCACAGATACGCAGTATTTT.

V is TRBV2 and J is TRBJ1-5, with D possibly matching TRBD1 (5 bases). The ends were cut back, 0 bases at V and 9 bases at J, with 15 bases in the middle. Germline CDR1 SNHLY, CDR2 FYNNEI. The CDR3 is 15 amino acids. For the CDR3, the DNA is TGTGCCAGCAGTGAAGCTGTTAAGGGGTACTGGCCCCAGCATTTT. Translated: CASSEAVKGYWPQHF.

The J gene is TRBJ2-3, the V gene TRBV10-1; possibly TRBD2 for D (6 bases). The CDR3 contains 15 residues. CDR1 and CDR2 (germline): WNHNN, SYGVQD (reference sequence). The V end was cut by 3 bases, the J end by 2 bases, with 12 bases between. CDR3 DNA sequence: TGCGCCAGCAGTGACGGGGGAGCCCCCACAGATACGCAGTATTTT. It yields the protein CASSDGGAPTDTQYF.

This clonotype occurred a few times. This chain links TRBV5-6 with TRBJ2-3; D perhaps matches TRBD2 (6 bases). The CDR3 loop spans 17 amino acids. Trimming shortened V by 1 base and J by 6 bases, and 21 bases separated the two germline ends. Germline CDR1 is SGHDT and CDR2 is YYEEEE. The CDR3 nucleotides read TGTGCCAGCAGCTTGCGGGGACTCCGAGTTTCATACGATACGCAGTATTTT. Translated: CASSLRGLRVSYDTQYF.